This T cell receptor beta chain is drawn from a study of response to subunit inactivated influenza vaccine. CDR3 size: 13 residues. Trimming shortened V by 5 bases and J by 5 bases, and 10 bases separated the two germline ends. On this clonotype itself: This could be a read error, since a much larger clone is one nucleotide away.

A single record per CDR3 protein comes from TCRdb applying MiXCR to the RT-PCR reads. The table has about 620,000 distinct CDR3 sequences, about 11% seen once. This sample also appeared in a second study, on T cells expressing NK-cell markers. This second study notes: A 5'RACE template switching approach incorporating UMIs was used to make TCR beta cDNA. Roughly 6 donors had dominant NKG2C+ clonotypes that comprised about 1.0-8% of their CD8+ T cells.

The gene calls are TRBV12-3 or TRBV12-4 and TRBJ2-1; D not resolved. The receptor's source is a man aged 50 to 60 who received an inactivated influenza vaccine. Sequences were derived from PBMCs from blood, sampled on the day of vaccination. CDR3 region: CASSRVGNNEQFF. DNA of the CDR3: TGTGCCAGCAGTCGAGTGGGAAACAATGAGCAGTTCTTC.